This T cell receptor beta chain was sequenced during a study of beta chain features in type 1 diabetes. Comment on this clone: Its specificity is unknown.

Cells sorted by CD45RO/CCR7/CD25/CD127/CD95/CD27 comprised CD4+ naive, central memory, regulatory and stem cell-like memory cells. Germline V gene lookup returns CDR1 SNHLY and CDR2 FYNNEI. CDR3 length: 13 residues. With 1 base removed from V and 2 bases from J, the gap between germline ends came to 6 bases. Expressed TCRB transcripts were sequenced because the isolated RNA had all been reverse transcribed beforehand. The data were produced by immunoSEQ multiplex PCR, yet TCRdb's version contains in-frame clones alone and is incomplete. The table has 130,000 or so clones, approximately 15% seen once; the top ten hold roughly 2.6%. Overall study results and limits: Junctions at VDJ sites from type 1 diabetes patients had fewer insertions and more deletions. Moderate yet significant TCRB CDR3 shortening was seen in Type 1 diabetes patients in all four CD4+ subsets. Researchers caution that PCR might favor shorter templates, equally among patients and controls.

The chain combines TRBV2 with TRBJ2-7; the D is unclear. The sequenced sample consisted of central memory CD4+ T cells from blood. The clonotype originates from a young man with type 1 diabetes. CDR3 residues: CASSEVAPYEQYF. CDR3 nucleotides: TGTGCCAGCAGTGAAGTGGCCCCCTACGAGCAGTACTTC. Drawing the rest from reference TRBV2 and TRBJ2-7, the complete variable domain is EPEVTQTPSHQVTQMGQEVILRCVPISNHLYFYWYRQILGQKVEFLVSFYNNEISEKSEIFDDQFSVERPDGSNFTLKIRSTKLEDSAMYFCASSEVAPYEQYFGPGTRLTVT.